The clone carrying this T cell receptor (beta chain) has ten or more counts. Its specificity is not known. This CDR3 region has 15 residues. From germline, CDR1 is DFQATT and CDR2 SNEGSKA (reference sequence). Trimming took off 1 base at V and 2 bases at J, with 12 bases between the two ends. The data are from a study of T cells in Graves' hyperthyroidism and ophthalmopathy. Study observations and caveats: Expanded thyroid clonotypes (above 0.001) were mostly also found in blood. For ophthalmopathy, model prediction preceded onset by a median roughly 6.2 months.

Hyperthyroidism, newly diagnosed and lasting under 2 months, affected patients aged 18 to 65. Exclusion criteria comprised uncontrolled infection, other autoimmune disease, pregnancy or lactation. Authors of the study amplified TCR beta CDR3 regions from RNA transcripts. A set of HTBI primers served as the primers for a first-round RT-PCR of the TCR CDR3. TCRdb redid the calling of the multiplex PCR reads with MiXCR, one entry per CDR3 protein. The sample includes about 160,000 distinct CDR3 sequences, over 7.5% of them seen just once. Sequenced input: blood. The sequence came from a woman aged 18-29 years with Graves' hyperthyroidism that later progressed to Graves' ophthalmopathy. J is TRBJ1-3 and V is TRBV20-1; a possible D gene is TRBD1 (5 bases). CDR3 bases: TGCAGTGCTAGAGTCCAAGCGGGACCTGGAAACACCATATATTTT. It codes for CSARVQAGPGNTIYF.